This TCR beta chain comes out of a study of T cell changes during pregnancy in multiple sclerosis. Profiled with immunoSEQ multiplex PCR; TCRdb holds only in-frame clones, not every one. The sample lists more than 80,000 clones, 92% seen once, with 1.5% to 1.7% in the top ten. In germline, CDR1 is MGHDK, CDR2 SYGVNS. V lost 7 bases and J lost 1, with 13 bases in between. This CDR3 has 14 residues. The gene calls are TRBV25-1 and TRBJ1-1; a weak D match, TRBD1 (6 bases). Here the sequenced sample was peripheral blood, taken in the first trimester of pregnancy. The clonotype originates from a female donor with multiple sclerosis, enrolled in a pregnancy study. CDR3 coding DNA: TGTGCCAGCACCCCGGGGGGGGCGAACACTGAAGCTTTCTTT. Amino acids: CASTPGGANTEAFF.